Detailed here is one T cell receptor beta chain. These data originate in a study of T cell responses to AZD1222 COVID-19 vaccine. Study-wide context: Second doses were pooled across both intervals (about 4 or about 12 weeks).

Libraries were prepared by immunoSEQ multiplex PCR; TCRdb keeps only in-frame clonotypes and omits some of them. The sample has about 120,000 clones, around 94% seen once. The TCR comes from an adult in good health. The sample consisted of peripheral blood, taken on day 0 of AZD1222 vaccination.

The CDR3 is CASSMGVNQPQHF. The DNA of the CDR3 is TGTGCCAGTAGTATGGGAGTGAATCAGCCCCAGCATTTT. The rearrangement uses TRBV19 and TRBJ1-5, with D hard to call. Germline CDR1 and CDR2: LNHDA and SQIVND (reference sequence). Between the trimmed V and J ends, which lost 3 bases and 4 bases, there was a span of 7 bases. This CDR3 has 13 amino acids.